These T cell receptor beta chains were read from a single sample in a study of identical twins. TCRdb called the 5' RACE reads again in MiXCR, with one record for every CDR3 protein. The sample yields roughly 1,500,000 distinct CDR3 sequences, around 33% seen once. Sequencing was carried out using cord blood. All receptors derive from a newborn girl in good health. Each CDR3 is given with its conserved first and last residue. The order of the fields is clone size, J gene, D gene, V gene, CDR3 protein, CDR3 DNA. A D gene is named only where the DNA matches it firmly. Rows may omit the clone size; those that give it use once, few, many or a size class.

abundance: NA
j_gene: TRBJ2-3
d_gene: TRBD2
v_gene: TRBV27
CDR3aa: CASSFGVSGAASTDTQYF
CDR3nt: TGTGCCAGCAGTTTCGGAGTTAGCGGGGCCGCTAGCACAGATACGCAGTATTTT

abundance: NA
j_gene: TRBJ1-1
d_gene: TRBD1
v_gene: TRBV15
CDR3aa: CATSRRGTVPEAFF
CDR3nt: TGTGCCACCAGCAGACGCGGGACAGTTCCTGAAGCTTTCTTT

abundance: NA
j_gene: TRBJ2-3
d_gene: NA
v_gene: TRBV20-1
CDR3aa: CSASRGAYSGTDTQYF
CDR3nt: TGCAGTGCTAGCCGAGGGGCCTACTCCGGCACAGATACGCAGTATTTT

abundance: NA
j_gene: TRBJ1-5
d_gene: NA
v_gene: TRBV15
CDR3aa: CATSRGDGSPINQPQHF
CDR3nt: TGTGCCACCAGCAGAGGGGACGGGAGCCCGATCAATCAGCCCCAGCATTTT

abundance: NA
j_gene: TRBJ2-7
d_gene: NA
v_gene: TRBV5-1
CDR3aa: CASKLGDEQYF
CDR3nt: TGCGCCAGCAAGTTGGGGGACGAGCAGTACTTC

abundance: NA
j_gene: TRBJ2-3
d_gene: NA
v_gene: TRBV10-2
CDR3aa: CASSLPVTPFTDTQYF
CDR3nt: TGCGCCAGCAGCTTGCCGGTGACGCCCTTCACAGATACGCAGTATTTT

abundance: NA
j_gene: TRBJ1-4
d_gene: NA
v_gene: TRBV7-2
CDR3aa: CASSPRQIPNEQLFF
CDR3nt: TGTGCCAGCAGCCCACGACAGATTCCTAATGAACAACTGTTTTTT

abundance: NA
j_gene: TRBJ2-1
d_gene: TRBD1
v_gene: TRBV20-1
CDR3aa: CSGGQASSYNEQFF
CDR3nt: TGCAGTGGCGGACAGGCTAGCTCCTACAATGAGCAGTTCTTC

abundance: few
j_gene: TRBJ2-1
d_gene: TRBD1
v_gene: TRBV20-1
CDR3aa: CSARWDRRSWENQFF
CDR3nt: TGCAGTGCTAGATGGGACAGGAGATCATGGGAGAACCAGTTCTTC

abundance: NA
j_gene: TRBJ2-3
d_gene: NA
v_gene: TRBV28
CDR3aa: CASSFHRASTSTDTQYF
CDR3nt: TGTGCCAGCAGTTTTCATCGGGCATCCACTAGCACAGATACGCAGTATTTT

abundance: many
j_gene: TRBJ1-2
d_gene: NA
v_gene: TRBV5-1
CDR3aa: CASSLDKNYGYTF
CDR3nt: TGCGCCAGCAGCTTGGACAAAAACTATGGCTACACCTTC

abundance: few
j_gene: TRBJ1-2
d_gene: TRBD1
v_gene: TRBV29-1
CDR3aa: CSAFDRVSGNYGYTF
CDR3nt: TGCAGCGCATTCGACAGGGTTTCGGGTAACTATGGCTACACCTTC

abundance: few
j_gene: TRBJ2-3
d_gene: NA
v_gene: TRBV6-2/TRBV6-3
CDR3aa: CASGHADTQYF
CDR3nt: TGTGCCAGCGGACACGCAGATACGCAGTATTTT

abundance: few
j_gene: TRBJ2-3
d_gene: NA
v_gene: TRBV5-1
CDR3aa: CASSPPGARTDTQYF
CDR3nt: TGCGCCAGCAGCCCCCCGGGGGCGCGCACAGATACGCAGTATTTT

abundance: few
j_gene: TRBJ2-5
d_gene: TRBD2
v_gene: TRBV12-3/TRBV12-4
CDR3aa: CASSPRLAGGGETQYF
CDR3nt: TGTGCCAGCAGTCCGCGACTAGCGGGGGGGGGAGAGACCCAGTACTTC

abundance: NA
j_gene: TRBJ2-5
d_gene: NA
v_gene: TRBV5-6
CDR3aa: CASSLKLGQETQYF
CDR3nt: TGTGCCAGCAGCTTGAAGTTGGGACAAGAGACCCAGTACTTC

abundance: few
j_gene: TRBJ1-2
d_gene: TRBD1
v_gene: TRBV20-1
CDR3aa: CSASPTGSNYGYTF
CDR3nt: TGCAGTGCTAGCCCGACAGGGTCTAACTATGGCTACACCTTC

abundance: NA
j_gene: TRBJ1-6
d_gene: TRBD1
v_gene: TRBV4-1
CDR3aa: CASSRATGAVENSPLHF
CDR3nt: TGCGCCAGCAGCCGGGCGACAGGGGCCGTTGAGAATTCACCCCTCCACTTT

abundance: NA
j_gene: TRBJ1-1
d_gene: NA
v_gene: TRBV12-3/TRBV12-4
CDR3aa: CASSFRRFDTEAFF
CDR3nt: TGTGCCAGCAGTTTTAGGAGATTCGACACTGAAGCTTTCTTT

abundance: NA
j_gene: TRBJ2-1
d_gene: NA
v_gene: TRBV29-1
CDR3aa: CNRADTHNEQFF
CDR3nt: TGCAATCGGGCCGACACGCACAATGAGCAGTTCTTC

abundance: NA
j_gene: TRBJ2-3
d_gene: TRBD2
v_gene: TRBV4-2
CDR3aa: CASSQELSSGGEGTDTQYF
CDR3nt: TGTGCCAGCAGCCAAGAATTGTCTAGCGGGGGGGAGGGGACAGATACACAGTATTTT

abundance: NA
j_gene: TRBJ2-7
d_gene: NA
v_gene: TRBV7-9
CDR3aa: CASSQRFYEQYF
CDR3nt: TGTGCCAGCAGCCAAAGGTTCTACGAGCAGTACTTC

abundance: NA
j_gene: TRBJ2-7
d_gene: NA
v_gene: TRBV3-1
CDR3aa: CPRRGTPPEQYF
CDR3nt: TGTCCACGGAGGGGAACCCCTCCCGAGCAGTACTTC

abundance: few
j_gene: TRBJ2-5
d_gene: NA
v_gene: TRBV7-9
CDR3aa: CAVSGLQETQYF
CDR3nt: TGTGCCGTCTCCGGGCTGCAAGAGACCCAGTACTTC

abundance: many
j_gene: TRBJ1-6
d_gene: NA
v_gene: TRBV12-3/TRBV12-4
CDR3aa: CASSSESSYNSPLHF
CDR3nt: TGTGCCAGCAGTTCAGAGAGCTCCTATAATTCACCCCTCCACTTT

abundance: NA
j_gene: TRBJ1-5
d_gene: NA
v_gene: TRBV28
CDR3aa: CASSFLGEGVSNQPQHF
CDR3nt: TGTGCCAGCAGTTTTTTGGGGGAAGGAGTTAGCAATCAGCCCCAGCATTTT

abundance: NA
j_gene: TRBJ2-2
d_gene: NA
v_gene: TRBV27
CDR3aa: CASSLPYTGELFF
CDR3nt: TGTGCCAGCAGTTTACCTTACACCGGGGAGCTGTTTTTT

abundance: many
j_gene: TRBJ2-1
d_gene: NA
v_gene: TRBV5-1
CDR3aa: CASSLGSHNEQFF
CDR3nt: TGTGCCAGCAGCCTTGGGTCCCACAATGAGCAGTTCTTC

abundance: few
j_gene: TRBJ1-4
d_gene: NA
v_gene: TRBV2
CDR3aa: CASSVGSTNEKLFF
CDR3nt: TGTGCCAGCAGTGTCGGGTCTACTAATGAAAAACTGTTTTTT

abundance: few
j_gene: TRBJ2-1
d_gene: TRBD2
v_gene: TRBV12-3/TRBV12-4
CDR3aa: CASSTGLLRANEQFF
CDR3nt: TGTGCCAGCAGTACGGGACTATTGCGAGCCAATGAGCAGTTCTTC

abundance: once
j_gene: TRBJ1-2
d_gene: NA
v_gene: TRBV24-1
CDR3aa: CATSDYWDGYTF
CDR3nt: TGTGCCACCAGTGATTACTGGGACGGCTACACCTTC

abundance: NA
j_gene: TRBJ2-2
d_gene: NA
v_gene: TRBV24-1
CDR3aa: CATSPGSNTGELFF
CDR3nt: TGTGCCACCAGCCCCGGATCGAACACCGGGGAGCTGTTTTTT

abundance: NA
j_gene: TRBJ2-1
d_gene: TRBD2
v_gene: TRBV6-5
CDR3aa: CASSYSKLADVKTVYNEQFF
CDR3nt: TGTGCCAGCAGTTACTCGAAACTAGCGGACGTTAAAACTGTCTACAATGAGCAGTTCTTC

abundance: NA
j_gene: TRBJ2-5
d_gene: NA
v_gene: TRBV4-1
CDR3aa: CASSQLGRNGQETQYF
CDR3nt: TGCGCCAGCAGCCAACTCGGGCGGAATGGGCAAGAGACCCAGTACTTC

abundance: NA
j_gene: TRBJ2-5
d_gene: NA
v_gene: TRBV11-2
CDR3aa: CASSLIRDVLGTQYF
CDR3nt: TGTGCCAGCAGCTTAATTCGAGACGTCCTAGGGACCCAGTACTTC